The rows below give T cell receptor beta chains drawn from one sample of a study of graft-versus-host responses after intestinal transplantation. Their antigen targets remain unknown. Clones were read by immunoSEQ multiplex PCR, and TCRdb kept only the in-frame ones, dropping some. Seen here are 50,000 to 75,000 clones, 90% observed once, and the top ten hold roughly 1.6%. The sample in question was unstimulated CD8+ T cells sorted from spleen or lymph node cells, obtained before transplant. The receptor source for this set is a human donor who was the organ donor for an intestinal transplant. CDR3s include the opening cysteine and the closing phenylalanine or tryptophan. D genes are given only for firm matches. Part of the rows lack a size; the others show once, few, many or a class for expanded clones.

TRBV5-1,TRBJ1-5,.,.,12,TGCGCCAGCACTAAGCGTTGTCAGCCCCAGCATTTT,CASTKRCQPQHF
TRBV19,TRBJ1-1,TRBD1,few,13,TGTGCCAGTAGGAGACAGGGGGACACTGAAGCTTTCTTT,CASRRQGDTEAFF
TRBV28,TRBJ2-7,TRBD1,.,15,TGTGCCAGCAGTTCGACAGGGTCCAGTGGATACGAGCAGTACTTC,CASSSTGSSGYEQYF
TRBV28,TRBJ2-1,.,.,15,TGTGCCAGCACCCAGCAGGGTAGTCGCGTTTATGAGCAGTTCTTC,CASTQQGSRVYEQFF
TRBV6-4,TRBJ2-7,TRBD1,.,17,TGTGCCAGCAGTGACTCGAAACGTATACAGGGGACGTACGAGCAGTACTTC,CASSDSKRIQGTYEQYF
TRBV19,TRBJ2-1,TRBD2,once,17,TGTGCCAGTAGTACCGCCTTTAGCGGGAGGGATTACAATGAGCAGTTCTTC,CASSTAFSGRDYNEQFF
TRBV19,TRBJ1-4,.,.,13,TGTGCCAGTAGTATGTCGGCGGGTGAAAAACTGTTTTTT,CASSMSAGEKLFF
TRBV4-1,TRBJ2-2,.,.,12,TGCGCCAGCAGCCAAGCAGGCGGGGAGCTGTTTTTT,CASSQAGGELFF
TRBV5-6,TRBJ2-5,.,.,15,TGTGCCAGCAGCTTGGCAGGATCGTATCAAGAGACCCAGTACTTC,CASSLAGSYQETQYF
TRBV5-6,TRBJ2-7,TRBD2,.,15,TGTGCCAGCAGCTTGGAGGGAGCGGGAATCTACGAGCAGTACTTC,CASSLEGAGIYEQYF
TRBV7-9,TRBJ2-7,.,.,15,TGTGCCAGCAGCTTAGGACAGAAACTCTCCTACGAGCAGTACTTC,CASSLGQKLSYEQYF
TRBV10-3,TRBJ1-3,.,.,14,TGTGCCATCCGCCACATCCGGGCTGGAAACACCATATATTTT,CAIRHIRAGNTIYF
TRBV10-3,TRBJ1-1,.,.,12,TGTGCCATCAGTGAGATCGGGGGTGAAGCTTTCTTT,CAISEIGGEAFF
TRBV11-2,TRBJ1-1,TRBD1,.,12,TGTGCCAGCGGACAGGGGGGGACTGAAGCTTTCTTT,CASGQGGTEAFF
TRBV18,TRBJ2-1,.,.,16,TGTGCCAGCTCACCATACGACACGAGCTCCTACAATGAGCAGTTCTTC,CASSPYDTSSYNEQFF
TRBV6-6,TRBJ2-3,.,few,16,TGTGCCAGCAGTTACCCGAGTTCTGAGCTAGAGAATACGCAGTATTTT,CASSYPSSELENTQYF
TRBV15,TRBJ2-1,.,.,14,TGTGCCACCTCCGCGGGGGCCTCCTACAATGAGCAGTTCTTC,CATSAGASYNEQFF
TRBV5-1,TRBJ2-5,.,.,16,TGCGCCAGCAGCTGGACTCCAGCGGGTCGCTGGAAGACCCAGTACTTC,CASSWTPAGRWKTQYF
TRBV6-4,TRBJ1-2,.,.,17,TGTGCCAGCAGTTCTGGGGTCTCACACGGAGGGACCTATGGCTACACCTTC,CASSSGVSHGGTYGYTF
TRBV4-1,TRBJ2-2,TRBD1,.,16,TGCGCCAGCACGTCCGTCTGGACAGGGGGCACCGGGGAGCTGTTTTTT,CASTSVWTGGTGELFF
TRBV2,TRBJ1-2,TRBD1,.,13,TGTGCCAGAACGGACAGGGGGAACTATGGCTACACCTTC,CARTDRGNYGYTF
TRBV7-6,TRBJ2-2,.,once,14,TGTGCCAGCAGCTTCGACGGGAGCACCGGGGAGCTGTTTTTT,CASSFDGSTGELFF
TRBV2,TRBJ1-2,TRBD1,.,14,TGTGCCAGCAGTGATTGGACAGGGCGCCATGGCTACACCTTC,CASSDWTGRHGYTF
TRBV15,TRBJ2-1,TRBD2,.,13,TGTGCCACCAGAGGGACTAGCTTTCATGAGCAGTTCTTC,CATRGTSFHEQFF
TRBV28,TRBJ1-3,.,.,14,TGTGCCAGCAGTTCCCCCCACTCTGGAAACACCATATATTTT,CASSSPHSGNTIYF
TRBV9,TRBJ2-5,TRBD1,.,16,TGTGCCAGCAGCGTAGCCGACCAGGGGGCGAAGGAGACCCAGTACTTC,CASSVADQGAKETQYF
TRBV28,TRBJ2-5,TRBD1,.,15,TGTGCCAGCAGCCAAATACAGGGGGACCGGGAGACCCAGTACTTC,CASSQIQGDRETQYF
TRBV5-5,TRBJ2-7,.,.,15,TGTGCCAGCAGCATACAGGGAAGGGTCTCCTACGAGCAGTACTTC,CASSIQGRVSYEQYF
TRBV7-9,TRBJ1-2,.,once,13,TGTGCCAGCAGCTTTCCAAACAGGGATGGCTACACCTTC,CASSFPNRDGYTF
TRBV5-6,TRBJ2-7,TRBD2,.,16,TGTGCCAGCAGCCCCTGGACTAGCGGGCCCCTCTACGAGCAGTACTTC,CASSPWTSGPLYEQYF
TRBV19,TRBJ1-1,.,.,14,TGTGCCAGTAGTTGGAGGGACGCAAACACTGAAGCTTTCTTT,CASSWRDANTEAFF
TRBV15,TRBJ2-1,TRBD1,.,14,TGTGCCACAGGACCGGGACAGGTCGACAATGAGCAGTTCTTC,CATGPGQVDNEQFF
TRBV19,TRBJ2-4,TRBD1,.,15,TGTGCCAGTAGTCTAGGGGACAGAGCCAAAAACATTCAGTACTTC,CASSLGDRAKNIQYF
TRBV9,TRBJ2-1,TRBD2,.,15,TGTGCCAGCAGCGTAGTGGGACTAGCGGAAAATGAGCAGTTCTTC,CASSVVGLAENEQFF
TRBV30,TRBJ2-3,.,.,14,TGTGCCTGGAGGGCATCCGATCGGGTGGGTACGCAGTATTTT,CAWRASDRVGTQYF
TRBV28,TRBJ2-7,.,.,13,TGTGCCAGCAGTTTTTGGAGGATATACGAGCAGTACTTC,CASSFWRIYEQYF
TRBV28,TRBJ2-5,TRBD2,.,15,TGTGCCAGCAGTTTTTCGGGAGGGAGGCAAGAGACCCAGTACTTC,CASSFSGGRQETQYF
TRBV11-2,TRBJ2-7,TRBD2,.,14,TGTGCCAGCAGTTCACTAGCGGGCCCCTACGAGCAGTACTTC,CASSSLAGPYEQYF
TRBV4-3,TRBJ2-1,TRBD2,.,17,TGCGCCAGCAGCCAAACGATAAGACTAGCGCCGTGGAATGAGCAGTTCTTC,CASSQTIRLAPWNEQFF
TRBV28,TRBJ2-7,TRBD2,.,14,TGTGCCAGCAGTTTGACTAGCGGGAGTCGCGAGCAGTACTTC,CASSLTSGSREQYF
TRBV15,TRBJ2-2,.,.,13,TGTGCCACCAGCAGCCGGAACACCGGGGAGCTGTTTTTT,CATSSRNTGELFF
TRBV19,TRBJ2-7,.,.,13,TGTGCCAGTAGCTTCGGTGTCTCCTACGAGCAGTACTTC,CASSFGVSYEQYF
TRBV7-9,TRBJ2-7,TRBD2,once,16,TGTGCCAGCAGCTTAGCTGGGCGGGAGACCCCCTACGAGCAGTACTTC,CASSLAGRETPYEQYF
TRBV6-5,TRBJ2-1,TRBD1,.,15,TGTGCCAGCAGTTTGACGGGGCAGGGGGCGAATGAGCAGTTCTTC,CASSLTGQGANEQFF
TRBV4-1,TRBJ2-2,.,.,13,TGCGCCAGCAGACTAGTTGGCACCGGGGAGCTGTTTTTT,CASRLVGTGELFF